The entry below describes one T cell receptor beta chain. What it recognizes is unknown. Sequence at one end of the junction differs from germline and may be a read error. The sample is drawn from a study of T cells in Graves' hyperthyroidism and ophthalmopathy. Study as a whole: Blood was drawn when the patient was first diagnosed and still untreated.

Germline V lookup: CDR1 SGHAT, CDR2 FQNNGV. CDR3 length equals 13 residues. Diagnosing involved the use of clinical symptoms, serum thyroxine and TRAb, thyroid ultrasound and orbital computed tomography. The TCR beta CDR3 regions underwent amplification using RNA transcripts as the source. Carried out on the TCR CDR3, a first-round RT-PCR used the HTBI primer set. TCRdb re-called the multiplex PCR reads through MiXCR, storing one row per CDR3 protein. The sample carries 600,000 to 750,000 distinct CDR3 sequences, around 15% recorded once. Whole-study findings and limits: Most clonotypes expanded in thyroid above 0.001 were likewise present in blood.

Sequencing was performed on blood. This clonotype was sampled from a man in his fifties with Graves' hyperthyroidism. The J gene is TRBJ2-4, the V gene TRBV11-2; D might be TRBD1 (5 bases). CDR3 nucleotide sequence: TGTACCAGCAGCTTAGGTCAGGGCAGCATTCAGTACTTC. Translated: CTSSLGQGSIQYF.